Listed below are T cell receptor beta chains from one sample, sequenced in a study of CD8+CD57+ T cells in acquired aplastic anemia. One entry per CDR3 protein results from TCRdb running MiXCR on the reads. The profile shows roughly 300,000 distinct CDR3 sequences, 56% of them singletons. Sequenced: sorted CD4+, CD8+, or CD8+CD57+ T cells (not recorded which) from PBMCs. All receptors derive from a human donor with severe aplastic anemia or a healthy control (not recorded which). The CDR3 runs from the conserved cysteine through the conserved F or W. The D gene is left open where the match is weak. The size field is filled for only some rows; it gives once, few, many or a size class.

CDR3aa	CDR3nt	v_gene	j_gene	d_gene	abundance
CASRGGTLNEQFF	TGTGCCAGCAGGGGCGGGACCCTTAATGAGCAGTTCTTC	TRBV25-1	TRBJ2-1	-	once
CAWSVGTGFGMNTEAFF	TGTGCCTGGAGTGTAGGGACAGGATTTGGGATGAACACTGAAGCTTTCTTT	TRBV30	TRBJ1-1	TRBD1	few
CSGSGGPGELFF	TGCAGCGGTAGCGGGGGGCCCGGGGAGCTGTTTTTT	TRBV29-1	TRBJ2-2	TRBD2	-
CASSNTAQYF	TGTGCCAGCAGCAACACGGCCCAGTACTTC	TRBV2	TRBJ2-5	-	-
CSARGRGLYGYTF	TGCAGTGCTAGGGGCAGGGGGCTCTACGGCTACACCTTC	TRBV20-1	TRBJ1-2	TRBD1	-
CASSRDSGSTDTQYF	TGTGCCAGTAGTCGGGACAGCGGTTCCACAGATACGCAGTATTTT	TRBV19	TRBJ2-3	TRBD1	many
CASSLLPGRTLSYEQYF	TGCGCCAGCAGCTTGTTGCCAGGGCGTACACTCTCCTACGAGCAGTACTTC	TRBV5-1	TRBJ2-7	-	-
CSAPGLANTGELFF	TGCAGTGCTCCGGGACTAGCGAACACCGGGGAGCTGTTTTTT	TRBV20-1	TRBJ2-2	TRBD2	few
CASSRTSGSRQYF	TGTGCCAGCAGCCGGACTAGCGGGAGTAGGCAGTATTTT	TRBV28	TRBJ2-3	TRBD2	-
CASSFGGGNPYGYTF	TGTGCCAGCAGCTTTGGCGGGGGGAATCCCTATGGCTACACCTTC	TRBV7-3	TRBJ1-2	-	-
CASSGLTTIGSPLHF	TGTGCCAGCAGTGGGTTGACAACTATTGGATCACCCCTCCACTTT	TRBV6-5	TRBJ1-6	-	-
CSARVIAGGTGELFF	TGCAGTGCTAGAGTAATAGCGGGGGGCACCGGGGAGCTGTTTTTT	TRBV20-1	TRBJ2-2	TRBD2	-
CATSSSRSGQGLNEAEAFF	TGTGCCACCAGCAGCTCCAGGTCGGGACAGGGGTTGAATGAGGCTGAAGCTTTCTTT	TRBV15	TRBJ1-1	TRBD1	-
CASSSRDGNSPLHF	TGTGCCAGCAGTTCCCGGGACGGAAATTCACCCCTCCACTTT	TRBV7-2	TRBJ1-6	-	few
CASSDSGGNTEAFF	TGTGCCAGCAGTGATTCAGGGGGTAACACTGAAGCTTTCTTT	TRBV25-1	TRBJ1-1	TRBD1	-
CSVQVGGDSPLHF	TGCAGCGTTCAAGTGGGGGGCGATTCACCCCTCCACTTT	TRBV29-1	TRBJ1-6	-	-
CASSDSTVHTDTQYF	TGTGCCAGCAGCGATTCGACAGTTCATACTGATACGCAGTATTTT	TRBV10-2	TRBJ2-3	-	-
CATSLTTFNEQFF	TGTGCCACTTCTTTGACGACCTTCAATGAGCAGTTCTTC	TRBV19	TRBJ2-1	-	-
CATRTVRLNTEAFF	TGTGCCACCCGGACAGTTCGATTGAACACTGAAGCTTTCTTT	TRBV6-1	TRBJ1-1	-	many
CASSLGGQYEQYF	TGTGCCAGCAGCTTGGGAGGGCAGTACGAGCAGTACTTC	TRBV5-4	TRBJ2-7	-	-
CSGGTGGVEAFF	TGCAGCGGGGGGACAGGGGGCGTCGAAGCTTTCTTT	TRBV29-1	TRBJ1-1	TRBD1	-
CSAMSENEKLFF	TGCAGTGCTATGTCAGAGAATGAAAAACTGTTTTTT	TRBV20-1	TRBJ1-4	-	-
CASSRGQGTNTEAYF	TGTGCCAGCAGCCGAGGACAGGGAACCAACACTGAAGCTTACTTT	TRBV7-6	TRBJ1-1	TRBD1	-
CSAQQGGDIQYF	TGCAGTGCCCAACAGGGCGGGGACATTCAGTACTTC	TRBV20-1	TRBJ2-4	-	many
CATSRDGTSGANVLTF	TGTGCCACCAGCAGGGACGGTACCTCTGGGGCCAACGTCCTGACTTTC	TRBV15	TRBJ2-6	-	-
CASSPPTGGDLWDTIYF	TGTGCCAGCAGCCCCCCAACAGGGGGCGATTTGTGGGACACCATATATTTT	TRBV7-9	TRBJ1-3	TRBD1	-
CATRGDRGYSGELFF	TGTGCCACCCGGGGGGACAGGGGATATTCCGGGGAGCTGTTTTTT	TRBV25-1	TRBJ2-2	TRBD1	-
CASSLSVNPLNEQFF	TGCGCCAGCAGCTTGTCTGTCAATCCTCTCAATGAGCAGTTCTTC	TRBV5-1	TRBJ2-1	-	-